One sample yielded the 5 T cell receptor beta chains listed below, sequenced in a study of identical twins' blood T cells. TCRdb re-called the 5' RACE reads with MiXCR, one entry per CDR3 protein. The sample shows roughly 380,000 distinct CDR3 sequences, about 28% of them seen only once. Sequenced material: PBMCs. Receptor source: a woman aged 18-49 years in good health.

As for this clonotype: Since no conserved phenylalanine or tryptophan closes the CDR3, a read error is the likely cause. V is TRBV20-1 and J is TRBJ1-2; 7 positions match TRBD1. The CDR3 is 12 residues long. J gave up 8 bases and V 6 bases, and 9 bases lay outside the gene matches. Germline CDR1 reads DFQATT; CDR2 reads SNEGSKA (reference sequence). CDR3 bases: TGCAGTGCCCTGGGACAGCTGGGAGGCTACACCCTC. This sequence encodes CSALGQLGGYTL.

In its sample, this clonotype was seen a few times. This chain's CDR3 is CASRRRVQGTEAFF. The CDR3 nucleotides read TGTGCCAGCAGGAGAAGGGTACAGGGCACTGAAGCTTTCTTT. The V gene is TRBV2, the J gene TRBJ1-1; TRBD1 is a possible D gene (6 bases). Trimming shortened V by 6 bases and J by 4 bases, and 15 bases separated the two germline ends. The CDR3 extends over 14 amino acids. Germline CDR1 SNHLY, CDR2 FYNNEI.

CDR3 nucleotides: TGTGCCAGTAGTATCGTGATAGCGGGGTCACGCGGGGAGCTGTTTTTT. Amino acids: CASSIVIAGSRGELFF. The V gene is TRBV19, the J gene TRBJ2-2, with 8 bases identical to TRBD2. Germline-derived CDR1 and CDR2 are LNHDA and SQIVND (reference sequence). This CDR3 has 16 residues. Unmatched junction bases numbered 10, after V lost 3 bases and J lost 7 bases.

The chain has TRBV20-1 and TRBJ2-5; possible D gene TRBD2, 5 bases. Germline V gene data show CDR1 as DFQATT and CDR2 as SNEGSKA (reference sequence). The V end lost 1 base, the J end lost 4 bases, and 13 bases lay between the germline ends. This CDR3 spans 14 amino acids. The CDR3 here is CSARGRALGETQYF. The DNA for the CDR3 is TGCAGTGCTAGAGGGCGGGCCCTAGGAGAGACCCAGTACTTC.

The CDR3 bases are TGTGCCAGCAGCTTGGCGAGACAGGGTAAGAATCAGCCCCAGCATTTT. It specifies CASSLARQGKNQPQHF. The chain recombines TRBV5-6 with TRBJ1-5; 7 bases align to TRBD1. The V gene's germline CDR1 is SGHDT and CDR2 YYEEEE. The CDR3 is 16 amino acids. V was pared by 0 bases and J by 4 bases, with 7 bases of the junction left unmatched.